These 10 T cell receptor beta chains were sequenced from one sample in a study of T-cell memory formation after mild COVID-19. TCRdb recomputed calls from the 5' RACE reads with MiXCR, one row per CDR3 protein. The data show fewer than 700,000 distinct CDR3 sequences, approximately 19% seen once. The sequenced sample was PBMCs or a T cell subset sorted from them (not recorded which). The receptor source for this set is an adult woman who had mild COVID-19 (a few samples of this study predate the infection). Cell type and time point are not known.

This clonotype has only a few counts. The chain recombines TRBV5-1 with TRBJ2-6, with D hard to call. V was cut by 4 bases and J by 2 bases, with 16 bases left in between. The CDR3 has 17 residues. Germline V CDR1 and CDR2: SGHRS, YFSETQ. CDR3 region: CASSPTSVGTGANVLTF. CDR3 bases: TGCGCCAGCAGCCCTACCTCCGTTGGAACTGGGGCCAACGTCCTGACTTTC.

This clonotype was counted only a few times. The CDR3 DNA is TGTGCCAGTAGTATTTCACAGGGGGCGAGTTACGAGCAGTACTTC. As protein: CASSISQGASYEQYF. The chain combines TRBV19 with TRBJ2-7; the match to TRBD1 covers 9 bases. This CDR3 comprises 15 residues. The V and J ends lost 3 bases and 4 bases, in that order; junction bases with no gene match: 7. Germline CDR1 and CDR2: LNHDA and SQIVND (reference sequence).

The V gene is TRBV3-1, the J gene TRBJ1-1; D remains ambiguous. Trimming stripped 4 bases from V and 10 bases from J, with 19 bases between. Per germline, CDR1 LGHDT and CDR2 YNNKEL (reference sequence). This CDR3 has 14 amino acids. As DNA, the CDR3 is TGTGCCAGCAGCCTGACTGTAGAGGTGAGTGGAGCTTTCTTT. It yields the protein CASSLTVEVSGAFF.

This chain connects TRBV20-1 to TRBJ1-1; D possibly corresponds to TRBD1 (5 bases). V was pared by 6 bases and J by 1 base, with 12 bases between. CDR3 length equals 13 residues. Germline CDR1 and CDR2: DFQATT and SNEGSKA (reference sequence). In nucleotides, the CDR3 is TGCAGTGCACGAGACCAGGGGAACACTGAAGCTTTCTTT. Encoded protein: CSARDQGNTEAFF.

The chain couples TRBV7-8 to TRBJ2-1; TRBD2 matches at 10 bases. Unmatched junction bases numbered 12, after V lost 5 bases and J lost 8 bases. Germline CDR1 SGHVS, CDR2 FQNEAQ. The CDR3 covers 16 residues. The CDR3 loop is CASSPQSGRAGDEQFF. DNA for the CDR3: TGTGCCAGCAGCCCACAAAGCGGGAGGGCGGGCGATGAGCAGTTCTTC.

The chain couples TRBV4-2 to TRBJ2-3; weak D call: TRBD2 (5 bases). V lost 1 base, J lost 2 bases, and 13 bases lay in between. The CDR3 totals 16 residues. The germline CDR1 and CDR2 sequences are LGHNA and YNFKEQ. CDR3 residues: CASSQGTTSTTDTQYF. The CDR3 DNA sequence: TGTGCCAGCAGCCAAGGGACCACTAGTACCACAGATACGCAGTATTTT.

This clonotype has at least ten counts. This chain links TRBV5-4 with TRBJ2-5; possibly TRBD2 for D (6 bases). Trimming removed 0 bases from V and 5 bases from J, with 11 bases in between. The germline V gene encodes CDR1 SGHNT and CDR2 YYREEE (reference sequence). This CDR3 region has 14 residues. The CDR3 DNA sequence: TGTGCCAGCAGCTTGGAGTCAGGAGGGGAGACCCAGTACTTC. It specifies CASSLESGGETQYF.

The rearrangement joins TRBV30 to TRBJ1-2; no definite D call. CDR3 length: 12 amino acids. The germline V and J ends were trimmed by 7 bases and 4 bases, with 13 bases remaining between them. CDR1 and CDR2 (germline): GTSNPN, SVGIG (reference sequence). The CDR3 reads CASPSGLYGYTF. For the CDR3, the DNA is TGTGCCTCCCCCTCCGGCCTCTATGGCTACACCTTC.

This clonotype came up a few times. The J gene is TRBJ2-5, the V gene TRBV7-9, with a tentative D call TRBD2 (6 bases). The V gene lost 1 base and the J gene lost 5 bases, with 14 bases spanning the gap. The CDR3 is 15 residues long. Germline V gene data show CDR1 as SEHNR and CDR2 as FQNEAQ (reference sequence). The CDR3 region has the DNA TGTGCCAGCAGCTTAGATTGGCGGGAAGAGGAGACCCAGTACTTC. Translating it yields CASSLDWREEETQYF.

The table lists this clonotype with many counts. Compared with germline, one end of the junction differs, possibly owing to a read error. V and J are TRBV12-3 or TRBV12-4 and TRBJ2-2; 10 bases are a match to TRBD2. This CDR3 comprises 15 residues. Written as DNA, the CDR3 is TGTGCCAGCAGCTTAGCGGGAGGGAACACCGGGGAGCTGTTTTTT. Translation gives CASSLAGGNTGELFF.